Listed here are 10 T cell receptor beta chains from one sample, sequenced in a study of neurological immune-mediated disorders (dated by TCRdb to between 2018 and 2021). Library preparation was by 5' RACE. Sequenced on an Illumina HiSeq 2500. In TCRdb, the public reads were trimmed at Q25 with fastp and aligned with MiXCR, with productive beta chains retained. Identical CDR3 protein sequences are pooled into one entry, listed with their most common genes and DNA. This sample comprises about 60,000 distinct CDR3 sequences, about 4% of them detected only once. Roughly 2.2% of the sample rests with the top ten. The sequenced sample consisted of PBMCs. These receptors were collected from a woman aged 45 to 65 with multiple sclerosis.

This clonotype was seen only a few times. Mismatch with germline at one junction end may stem from a read error. The CDR3 DNA sequence: TGTGCCAGCAGCCTCGGCCATAGCAATCAGCCCCAGAATTTT. It yields the protein CASSLGHSNQPQNF. The chain uses TRBV3-1 and TRBJ1-5; no firm D call. This CDR3 has 14 residues. Germline CDR1 LGHDT, CDR2 YNNKEL (reference sequence).

Ten or more counts support this clonotype. This sequence joins TRBV5-1 and TRBJ1-1; possibly TRBD1 for D (6 bases). The CDR3 is made up of 13 amino acids. Germline CDR1 reads SGHRS; CDR2 reads YFSETQ. The V and J ends lost 3 bases and 8 bases respectively, with 14 bases between them. In nucleotides, the CDR3 is TGCGCCAGCAGCTCGTCCGGGACAATCGAAGCTTTCTTT. It is translated as CASSSSGTIEAFF.

There are many counts of this clonotype. The chain joins TRBV10-3 to TRBJ1-4; D remains ambiguous. The CDR3 runs to 16 residues. In germline, CDR1 is ENHRY, CDR2 SYGVKD. With 0 bases removed from V and 5 bases from J, the gap between germline ends came to 13 bases. CDR3 coding DNA: TGTGCCATCAGTGAGTCGATGTTTGTTCCGAATGAAAAACTGTTTTTT. Protein product: CAISESMFVPNEKLFF.

This clonotype was observed at least ten times. The rearrangement links TRBV20-1 to TRBJ2-2; 9 bases are shared with TRBD1. CDR1 and CDR2 (germline): DFQATT, SNEGSKA (reference sequence). This CDR3 contains 14 residues. The J segment lost 6 bases and the V segment lost 6 bases, leaving 8 bases of the junction unmatched. The CDR3 region has the DNA TGCAGTGCCCATACAGGGGGCGCCCCCGGGGAGCTGTTTTTT. Protein: CSAHTGGAPGELFF.

This clonotype was detected only a few times. The rearrangement joins TRBV4-3 to TRBJ2-3, with TRBD2 identical over 8 bases. The CDR3 runs to 17 residues. Germline values: CDR1 LGHNA, CDR2 YSLEER. V dropped 0 bases and J dropped 3; count of bases not matched to a gene: 8. Here the CDR3 DNA reads TGCGCCAGCAGCCAAGATCCCCGGGGGGGTGGGACAGATACGCAGTATTTT. This sequence encodes CASSQDPRGGGTDTQYF.

This clonotype was observed many times. This chain links TRBV20-1 with TRBJ2-7; D may be TRBD2 (6 bases). Germline V CDR1 and CDR2: DFQATT, SNEGSKA (reference sequence). This CDR3 spans 11 amino acids. The DNA for the CDR3 is TGCAGCGCCGGGACTCCCTCCGAGCAGTACTTC. Its translation: CSAGTPSEQYF.

This clonotype was seen repeatedly, ten times or more. The chain recombines TRBV5-1 with TRBJ1-4; D perhaps matches TRBD1 (6 bases). The CDR3 has 13 amino acids. V lost 4 bases to trimming and J lost 11 bases, with 15 bases between them. Germline lookup yields CDR1 SGHRS and CDR2 YFSETQ. CDR3 in amino acids: CASSGETGQKLFF. CDR3 in DNA: TGCGCCAGCAGCGGCGAAACAGGGCAGAAACTGTTTTTT. The entire variable domain, with the rest obtained from reference TRBV5-1 and TRBJ1-4, is as follows: KAGVTQTPRYLIKTRGQQVTLSCSPISGHRSVSWYQQTPGQGLQFLFEYFSETQRNKGNFPGRFSGRQFSNSRSEMNVSTLELGDSALYLCASSGETGQKLFFGSGTQLSVL.

In this sample, this clonotype turned up many times. The chain employs TRBV5-1 and TRBJ2-7; D not resolved. Looked up from germline, CDR1 is SGHRS and CDR2 is YFSETQ. The CDR3 has 13 amino acids. The V end lost 4 bases, the J end lost 3 bases, and 11 bases lay between the germline ends. Written as DNA, the CDR3 is TGCGCCAGCAGCGGCGGCCTTCACTACGAGCAGTACTTC. Amino acid sequence: CASSGGLHYEQYF.

This clonotype has just a few counts. The chain carries TRBV20-1 and TRBJ1-2, with D possibly being TRBD1 (5 bases). CDR3 length: 16 amino acids. The V end lost 2 bases, the J end lost 3 bases, and 19 bases lay between the germline ends. Germline V gene sequence: CDR1 DFQATT, CDR2 SNEGSKA (reference sequence). The CDR3 reads CSARRTGTPEDYGYTF. In nucleotides, the CDR3 is TGCAGTGCTAGACGTACCGGGACCCCGGAGGACTATGGCTACACCTTC.

This clonotype was counted at least ten times. The chain's CDR3 is CASTPASGSNNEQFF. CDR3 DNA: TGTGCCAGCACCCCAGCCAGCGGGTCGAACAATGAGCAGTTCTTC. The rearrangement joins TRBV7-2 to TRBJ2-1; weak D call: TRBD2 (6 bases). V was trimmed by 7 bases and J by 5 bases, leaving 18 bases between them. This CDR3 spans 15 amino acids. Germline CDR1 and CDR2: SGHTA and FQGNSA.